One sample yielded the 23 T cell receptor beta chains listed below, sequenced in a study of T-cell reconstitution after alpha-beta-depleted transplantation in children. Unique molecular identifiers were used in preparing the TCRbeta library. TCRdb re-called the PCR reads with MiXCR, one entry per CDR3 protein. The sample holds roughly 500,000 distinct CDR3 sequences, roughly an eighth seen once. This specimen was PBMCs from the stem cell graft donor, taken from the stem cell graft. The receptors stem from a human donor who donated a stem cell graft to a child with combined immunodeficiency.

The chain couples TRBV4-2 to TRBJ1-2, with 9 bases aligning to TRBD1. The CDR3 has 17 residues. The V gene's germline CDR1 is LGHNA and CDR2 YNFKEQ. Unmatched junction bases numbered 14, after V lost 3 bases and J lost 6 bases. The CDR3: CASSHPRGGQGKDGYTF. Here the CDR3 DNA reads TGTGCCAGCAGCCACCCCAGGGGGGGACAGGGAAAGGATGGCTACACCTTC.

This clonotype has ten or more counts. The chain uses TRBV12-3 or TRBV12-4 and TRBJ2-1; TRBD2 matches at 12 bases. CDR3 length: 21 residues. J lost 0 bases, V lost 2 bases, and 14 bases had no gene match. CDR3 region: CASSLLIGASGRESSYNEQFF. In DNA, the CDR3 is TGTGCCAGCAGTTTATTGATCGGCGCTAGCGGGAGGGAGAGCTCCTACAATGAGCAGTTCTTC.

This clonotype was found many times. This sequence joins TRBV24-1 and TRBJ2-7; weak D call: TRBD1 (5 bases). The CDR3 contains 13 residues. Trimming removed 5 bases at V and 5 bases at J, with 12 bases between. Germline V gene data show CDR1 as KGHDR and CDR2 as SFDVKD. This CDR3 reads CATSGQRVDEQYF. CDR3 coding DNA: TGTGCCACCAGTGGACAGAGAGTCGACGAGCAGTACTTC.

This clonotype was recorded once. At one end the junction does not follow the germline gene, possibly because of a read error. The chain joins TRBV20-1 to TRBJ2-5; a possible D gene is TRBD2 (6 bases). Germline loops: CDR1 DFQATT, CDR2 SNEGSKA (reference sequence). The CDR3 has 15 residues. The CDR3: CSARDGAWRGETLYF. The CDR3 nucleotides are TGCAGTGCTAGAGATGGGGCCTGGCGGGGAGAGACCCTGTACTTC.

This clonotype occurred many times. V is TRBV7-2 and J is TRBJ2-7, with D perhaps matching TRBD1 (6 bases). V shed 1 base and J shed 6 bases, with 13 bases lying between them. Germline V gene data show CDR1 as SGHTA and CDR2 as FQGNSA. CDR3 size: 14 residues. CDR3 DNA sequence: TGTGCCAGCAGCTTAGAGGGCAGGGGTGCCGAGCAGTACTTC. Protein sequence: CASSLEGRGAEQYF.

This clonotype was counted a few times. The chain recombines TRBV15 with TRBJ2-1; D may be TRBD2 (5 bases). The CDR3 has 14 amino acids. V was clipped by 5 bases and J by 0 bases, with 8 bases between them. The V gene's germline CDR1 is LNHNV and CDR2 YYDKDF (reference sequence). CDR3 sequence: CATSQRSSYNEQFF. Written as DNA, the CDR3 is TGTGCCACCAGCCAGCGGTCCTCCTACAATGAGCAGTTCTTC.

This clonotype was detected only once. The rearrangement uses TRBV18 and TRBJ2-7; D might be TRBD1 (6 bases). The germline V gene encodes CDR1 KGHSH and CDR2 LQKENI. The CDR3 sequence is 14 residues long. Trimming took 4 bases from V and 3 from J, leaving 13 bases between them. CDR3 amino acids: CASSHDRFDYEQYF. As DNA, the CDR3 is TGTGCCAGCTCACACGACAGGTTCGACTACGAGCAGTACTTC.

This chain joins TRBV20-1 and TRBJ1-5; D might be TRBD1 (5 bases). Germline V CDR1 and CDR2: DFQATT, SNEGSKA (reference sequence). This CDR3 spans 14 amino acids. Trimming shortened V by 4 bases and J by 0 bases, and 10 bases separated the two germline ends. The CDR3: CSATGTASNQPQHF. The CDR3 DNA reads TGCAGTGCTACCGGGACGGCTAGCAATCAGCCCCAGCATTTT.

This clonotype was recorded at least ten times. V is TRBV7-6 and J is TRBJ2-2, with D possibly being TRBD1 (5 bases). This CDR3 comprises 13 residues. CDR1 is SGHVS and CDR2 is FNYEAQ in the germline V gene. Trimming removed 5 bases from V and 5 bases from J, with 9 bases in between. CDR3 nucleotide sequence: TGTGCCAGCAGCCCTAGACAGACCGGGGAGCTGTTTTTT. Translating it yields CASSPRQTGELFF.

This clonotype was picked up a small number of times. CDR3 nucleotides: TGCGCCAGCAGCCAAGGGACAGGGCGACAACAGCCCCAGCATTTT. Translated: CASSQGTGRQQPQHF. The chain carries TRBV4-3 and TRBJ1-5; 8 bases are shared with TRBD1. Germline V gene sequence: CDR1 LGHNA, CDR2 YSLEER. V lost 1 base to trimming and J lost 7 bases; unmatched junction nucleotides: 6. This CDR3 is built from 15 residues.

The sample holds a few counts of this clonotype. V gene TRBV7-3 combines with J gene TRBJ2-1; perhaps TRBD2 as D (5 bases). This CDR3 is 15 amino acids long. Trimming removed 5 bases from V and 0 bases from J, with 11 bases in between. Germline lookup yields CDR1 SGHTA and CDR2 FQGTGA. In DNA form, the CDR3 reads TGTGCCAGCAGCCCCTCCCGGGGCTCCTACAATGAGCAGTTCTTC. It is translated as CASSPSRGSYNEQFF.

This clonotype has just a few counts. The CDR3 nucleotides read TGCAGTGCTAGAGATCCCCGCCTGGCGGGAGGGCCGGGTGATACGCAGTATTTT. Translating gives CSARDPRLAGGPGDTQYF. The gene calls are TRBV20-1 and TRBJ2-3; TRBD2 matches at 9 bases. This CDR3 has 18 amino acids. With 0 bases clipped from V and 6 bases from J, the junction kept 16 bases outside the gene matches. Germline CDR1 and CDR2: DFQATT and SNEGSKA (reference sequence).

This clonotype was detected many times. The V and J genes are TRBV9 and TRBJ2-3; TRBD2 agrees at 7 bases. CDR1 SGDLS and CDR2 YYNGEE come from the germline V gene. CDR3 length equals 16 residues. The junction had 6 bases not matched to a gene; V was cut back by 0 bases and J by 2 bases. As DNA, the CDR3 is TGTGCCAGCAGCGTAGAAACGGGAGGACCCACAGATACGCAGTATTTT. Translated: CASSVETGGPTDTQYF.

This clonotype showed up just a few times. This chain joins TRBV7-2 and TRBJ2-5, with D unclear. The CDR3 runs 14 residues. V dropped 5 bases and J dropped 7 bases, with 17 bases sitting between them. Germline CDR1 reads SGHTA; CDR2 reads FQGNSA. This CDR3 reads CASSPRSGPGTQYF. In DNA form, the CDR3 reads TGTGCCAGCAGCCCTCGCTCTGGGCCCGGGACCCAGTACTTC.

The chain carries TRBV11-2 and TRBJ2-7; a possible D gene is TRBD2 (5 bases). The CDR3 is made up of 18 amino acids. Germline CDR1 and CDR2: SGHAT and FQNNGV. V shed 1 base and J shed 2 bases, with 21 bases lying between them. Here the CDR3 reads CASSLGPLTTDRTYEQYF. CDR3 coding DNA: TGTGCCAGCAGCTTAGGTCCGTTGACTACCGACCGAACCTACGAGCAGTACTTC.

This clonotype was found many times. CDR3 bases: TGTGCCAGCAGATACACAGATACGCAGTATTTT. Translated, it gives CASRYTDTQYF. The chain uses TRBV12-3 or TRBV12-4 and TRBJ2-3; unclear D gene. The CDR3 spans 11 residues. Trimming removed 6 bases at V and 2 bases at J, with 3 bases between.

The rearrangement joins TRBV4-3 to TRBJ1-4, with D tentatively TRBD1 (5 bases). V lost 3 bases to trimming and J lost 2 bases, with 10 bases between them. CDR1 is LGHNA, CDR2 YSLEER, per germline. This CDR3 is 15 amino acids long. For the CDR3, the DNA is TGCGCCAGCAGCCACTCAGGGACCACTAATGAAAAACTGTTTTTT. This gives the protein CASSHSGTTNEKLFF.

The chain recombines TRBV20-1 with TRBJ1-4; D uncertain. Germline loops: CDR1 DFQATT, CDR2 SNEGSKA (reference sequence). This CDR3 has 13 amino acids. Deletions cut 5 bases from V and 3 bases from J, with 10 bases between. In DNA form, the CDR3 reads TGCAGTGCTGCCTTAACAGCTAATGAAAAACTGTTTTTT. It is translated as CSAALTANEKLFF.

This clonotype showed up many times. The CDR3 coding sequence is TGTGCCAGCAGCTTAGTACCAGGGGAAGAGACCCAGTACTTC. Translation: CASSLVPGEETQYF. The chain couples TRBV7-8 to TRBJ2-5; a possible D gene is TRBD1 (6 bases). This CDR3 is 14 amino acids long. Germline V gene lookup returns CDR1 SGHVS and CDR2 FQNEAQ. V was shortened by 1 base and J by 3 bases, with 9 bases between the two germline ends.

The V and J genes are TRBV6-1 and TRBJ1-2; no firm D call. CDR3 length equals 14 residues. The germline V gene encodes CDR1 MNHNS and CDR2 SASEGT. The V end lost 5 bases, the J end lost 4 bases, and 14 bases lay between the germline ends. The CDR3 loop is CASSPSRRGYGYTF. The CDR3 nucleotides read TGTGCCAGCAGTCCCTCAAGGCGCGGCTATGGCTACACCTTC.

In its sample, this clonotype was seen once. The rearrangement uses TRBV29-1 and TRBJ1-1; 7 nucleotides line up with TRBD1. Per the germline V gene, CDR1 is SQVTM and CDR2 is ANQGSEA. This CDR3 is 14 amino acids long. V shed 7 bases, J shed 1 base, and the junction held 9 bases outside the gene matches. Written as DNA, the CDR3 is TGCAGCGGGGGGGCAGGGGGTGAGAACACTGAAGCTTTCTTT. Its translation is CSGGAGGENTEAFF. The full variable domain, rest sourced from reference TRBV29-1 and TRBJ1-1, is SAVISQKPSRDICQRGTSLTIQCQVDSQVTMMFWYRQQPGQSLTLIATANQGSEATYESGFVIDKFPISRPNLTFSTLTVSNMSPEDSSIYLCSGGAGGENTEAFFGQGTRLTVV.

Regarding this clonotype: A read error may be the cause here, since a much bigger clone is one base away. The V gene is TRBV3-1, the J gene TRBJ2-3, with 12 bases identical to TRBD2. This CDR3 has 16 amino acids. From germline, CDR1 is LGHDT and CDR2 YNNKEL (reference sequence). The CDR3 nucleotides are TGTGCCAGCAACCAAGTCACTAGCGGGGGGCAAGATACGCAGTATTTT. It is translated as CASNQVTSGGQDTQYF.

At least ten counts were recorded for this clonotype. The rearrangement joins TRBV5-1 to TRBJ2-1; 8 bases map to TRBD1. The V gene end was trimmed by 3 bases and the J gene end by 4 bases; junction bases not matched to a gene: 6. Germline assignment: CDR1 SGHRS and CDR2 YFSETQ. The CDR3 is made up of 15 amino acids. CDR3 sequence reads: CASSSGQVSYNEQFF. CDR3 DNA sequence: TGCGCCAGCAGCTCGGGACAGGTGTCTTACAATGAGCAGTTCTTC.